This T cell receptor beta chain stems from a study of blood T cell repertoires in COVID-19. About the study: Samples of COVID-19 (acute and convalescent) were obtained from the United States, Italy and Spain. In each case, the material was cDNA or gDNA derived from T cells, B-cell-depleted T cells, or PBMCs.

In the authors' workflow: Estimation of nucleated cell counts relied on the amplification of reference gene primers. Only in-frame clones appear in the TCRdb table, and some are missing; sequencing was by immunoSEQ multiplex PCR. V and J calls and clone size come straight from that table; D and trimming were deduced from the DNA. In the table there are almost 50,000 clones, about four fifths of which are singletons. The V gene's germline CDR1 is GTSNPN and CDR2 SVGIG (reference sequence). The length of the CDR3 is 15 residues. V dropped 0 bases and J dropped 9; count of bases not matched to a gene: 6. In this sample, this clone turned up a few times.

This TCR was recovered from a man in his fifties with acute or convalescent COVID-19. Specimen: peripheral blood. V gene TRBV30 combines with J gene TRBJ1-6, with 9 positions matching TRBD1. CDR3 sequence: CAWSVVGTGSSPLHF. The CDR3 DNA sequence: TGTGCCTGGAGTGTAGTAGGGACAGGGAGTTCACCCCTCCACTTT.